The source of this T cell receptor beta chain is a study of CD8 T cells in ankylosing spondylitis. Findings and limits, study-wide: Past research had described some motif variants in reactive arthritis synovial fluid and blood. Matched ankylosing spondylitis synovial fluid reportedly contained a significantly enriched population of disease-linked clones. Disease-linked clones had a CD8+ phenotype and relatively low frequency in peripheral blood.

V lost 6 bases and J lost 3; bases outside the gene matches: 5. Germline assignment: CDR1 MNHEY and CDR2 SVGEGT. This CDR3 has 14 residues. This clonotype has ten or more counts. Its specificity is not known. TCRdb called the 5' RACE reads again in MiXCR, with one record for every CDR3 protein. The sample carries some 150,000 distinct CDR3 sequences, around 10% recorded once. The sequenced sample was blood, either unsorted or a sorted T cell fraction (not recorded which). J is TRBJ2-3 and V is TRBV6-2 or TRBV6-3; 8 bases are shared with TRBD2. The clonotype was recovered from a female donor with ankylosing spondylitis or in good health (not recorded which). This CDR3 is CASRIAGFTDTQYF. As DNA, the CDR3 is TGTGCCAGCAGGATAGCGGGGTTTACAGATACGCAGTATTTT.